Presented here are 19 T cell receptor beta chains from one specimen sequenced in a study of CD8 T cells in ankylosing spondylitis. Regarding the study as a whole: Seven to nine highly homologous variants formed a TCR beta motif that appeared characteristic of ankylosing spondylitis blood.

One entry per CDR3 protein results from TCRdb running MiXCR on the 5' RACE reads. The table has approximately 300,000 distinct CDR3 sequences, less than 9.5% seen once. Their antigens remain unidentified. The sequenced sample consisted of blood, either unsorted or a sorted T cell fraction (not recorded which). All receptors derive from a male donor with ankylosing spondylitis.

This clonotype was seen ten or more times. The chain employs TRBV12-3 or TRBV12-4 and TRBJ1-2, with TRBD1 as a possible D gene (5 bases). V dropped 2 bases and J dropped 3 bases, with 10 bases sitting between them. There are 14 residues in the CDR3. CDR3 loop: CASSLRTTDYGYTF. The DNA of the CDR3 is TGTGCCAGCAGTTTACGGACAACGGACTATGGCTACACCTTC.

This clonotype was seen at least ten times. The J gene is TRBJ2-4, the V gene TRBV5-1; D is unresolved. Germline V lookup: CDR1 SGHRS, CDR2 YFSETQ. The V gene lost 6 bases and the J gene lost 6 bases, with 16 bases spanning the gap. This CDR3 contains 14 residues. The CDR3 reads CASKSTESRNIQYF. The CDR3 DNA reads as TGCGCCAGCAAATCTACGGAAAGCAGAAACATTCAGTACTTC.

This clonotype has only a few counts. The chain has TRBV30 and TRBJ1-1, with a weak D call TRBD1 (6 bases). The V gene lost 1 base and the J gene lost 6 bases, with 9 bases spanning the gap. CDR1 and CDR2 (germline): GTSNPN, SVGIG (reference sequence). The CDR3 runs to 12 residues. For the CDR3, the DNA is TGTGCCTGGAGTGACAGGGAGGCTGAAGCTTTCTTT. Translating gives CAWSDREAEAFF.

The CDR3 region has the DNA TGTGCCAGCAGCTTAAAGCTAGCGGGAGCGAGCGAGCAGTACTTC. It specifies CASSLKLAGASEQYF. The chain uses TRBV7-2 and TRBJ2-7; 10 nucleotides match TRBD2. The CDR3 length is 15 residues. Germline V gives CDR1 SGHTA, CDR2 FQGNSA. With 2 bases clipped from V and 6 bases from J, the junction kept 7 bases outside the gene matches.

This clonotype showed up just a few times. The CDR3 loop is CASSGTGGTEKLFF. CDR3 in DNA: TGTGCCAGCAGCGGGACAGGGGGAACTGAAAAACTGTTTTTT. The gene calls are TRBV7-2 and TRBJ1-4; TRBD1 matches 11 bases. CDR1 and CDR2 from the germline V gene are SGHTA and FQGNSA. Unmatched junction bases numbered 3, after V lost 5 bases and J lost 7 bases. The CDR3 contains 14 residues. The full variable domain, with the rest looked up from reference TRBV7-2 and TRBJ1-4, is GAGVSQSPSNKVTEKGKDVELRCDPISGHTALYWYRQSLGQGLEFLIYFQGNSAPDKSGLPSDRFSAERTGGSVSTLTIQRTQQEDSAVYLCASSGTGGTEKLFFGSGTQLSVL.

V is TRBV9 and J is TRBJ2-3, with D uncertain. The CDR3 has 13 residues. V was cut by 6 bases and J by 4 bases, with 12 bases left in between. Germline-derived CDR1 and CDR2 are SGDLS and YYNGEE. CDR3 amino acids: CASTPRLADTQYF. The CDR3 coding sequence is TGTGCCAGCACTCCTAGACTCGCAGATACGCAGTATTTT. The full variable domain, with the rest looked up from reference TRBV9 and TRBJ2-3, is DSGVTQTPKHLITATGQRVTLRCSPRSGDLSVYWYQQSLDQGLQFLIQYYNGEERAKGNILERFSAQQFPDLHSELNLSSLELGDSALYFCASTPRLADTQYFGPGTRLTVL.

The rearrangement links TRBV27 to TRBJ2-5; TRBD2 matches 10 bases. CDR3 length: 13 residues. V gave up 7 bases and J gave up 4 bases; unmatched junction bases: 3. Germline CDR1 reads MNHEY; CDR2 reads SMNVEV (reference sequence). In DNA, the CDR3 is TGTGCCAGCAACCAGCGGGAGGGAGAGACCCAGTACTTC. It is translated as CASNQREGETQYF.

V is TRBV28 and J is TRBJ2-3; D is unclear. V was shortened by 6 bases and J by 0 bases, with 7 bases between the two germline ends. The length of the CDR3 is 13 residues. CDR1 and CDR2 from the germline V gene are MDHEN and SYDVKM. CDR3 coding DNA: TGTGCCAGCAGCAGACAAAGCACAGATACGCAGTATTTT. Residues: CASSRQSTDTQYF.

This clonotype has more than one count but fewer than ten. This chain uses TRBV6-5 with TRBJ2-5, with D perhaps being TRBD1 or TRBD2 (5 bases each). The V end lost 4 bases, the J end lost 5 bases, and 17 bases lay between the germline ends. CDR1 is MNHEY, CDR2 SVGAGI, per germline. This CDR3 region has 15 residues. CDR3 DNA sequence: TGTGCCAGCAGTTTCAGCGGCTCCTCAGGGGAGACCCAGTACTTC. It codes for CASSFSGSSGETQYF.

The chain combines TRBV7-2 with TRBJ2-5; perhaps TRBD2 as D (6 bases). This CDR3 is 15 amino acids long. Trimming stripped 1 base from V and 4 bases from J, with 13 bases between. Germline V gives CDR1 SGHTA, CDR2 FQGNSA. In nucleotides, the CDR3 is TGTGCCAGCAGCTTAGTGGCGGGAATGGTAGAGACCCAGTACTTC. Translation gives CASSLVAGMVETQYF. The variable domain in full, with the rest retrieved from reference TRBV7-2 and TRBJ2-5, is GAGVSQSPSNKVTEKGKDVELRCDPISGHTALYWYRQSLGQGLEFLIYFQGNSAPDKSGLPSDRFSAERTGGSVSTLTIQRTQQEDSAVYLCASSLVAGMVETQYFGPGTRLLVL.

This clonotype was counted ten times or more. The V gene is TRBV28, the J gene TRBJ2-7; 8 bases are a match to TRBD2. Germline-derived CDR1 and CDR2 are MDHEN and SYDVKM. The CDR3 spans 15 residues. Germline trimming cut 9 bases from V and 2 bases from J; bases unmatched to any gene: 12. The CDR3 bases are TGTGCCAGTCAACTCGGGGGGGGACTTACCTACGAGCAGTACTTC. It codes for CASQLGGGLTYEQYF.

This clonotype appeared a few times. This rearrangement joins TRBV5-1 to TRBJ1-3; no firm D call. The V gene's germline CDR1 is SGHRS and CDR2 YFSETQ. The CDR3 covers 15 residues. The ends were cut back, 5 bases at V and 2 bases at J, with 14 bases in the middle. The DNA for the CDR3 is TGCGCCAGCAGATCCGGAGGCGACGCTGGAAACACCATATATTTT. Its translation: CASRSGGDAGNTIYF.

This clonotype was counted at least ten times. This chain joins TRBV3-1 and TRBJ2-1, with D possibly TRBD2 on 6 matching bases. Per germline, CDR1 LGHDT and CDR2 YNNKEL (reference sequence). The V end was cut by 1 base, the J end by 9 bases, with 7 bases between. The CDR3 consists of 12 residues. This chain's CDR3 is CASSQGRAEQFF. The CDR3 DNA follows: TGTGCCAGCAGCCAAGGGAGGGCTGAGCAGTTCTTC.

The chain employs TRBV30 and TRBJ1-1; 7 bases map to TRBD1. The CDR3 spans 13 residues. The V gene end was trimmed by 4 bases and the J gene end by 0 bases; junction bases not matched to a gene: 2. Germline V CDR1 and CDR2: GTSNPN, SVGIG (reference sequence). CDR3 bases: TGTGCCTGGAACAGGGGAATGAACACTGAAGCTTTCTTT. Amino acids: CAWNRGMNTEAFF.

This clonotype has at least ten counts. The V gene is TRBV9, the J gene TRBJ1-4; 8 positions match TRBD1. The CDR3 runs to 17 residues. Germline CDR1 SGDLS, CDR2 YYNGEE. V lost 3 bases and J lost 2; bases outside the gene matches: 9. The CDR3 region is CASSARQGRGTNEKLFF. In DNA form, the CDR3 reads TGTGCCAGCAGCGCCAGACAGGGGAGGGGGACTAATGAAAAACTGTTTTTT. Variable domain in full (rest from reference TRBV9 and TRBJ1-4): DSGVTQTPKHLITATGQRVTLRCSPRSGDLSVYWYQQSLDQGLQFLIQYYNGEERAKGNILERFSAQQFPDLHSELNLSSLELGDSALYFCASSARQGRGTNEKLFFGSGTQLSVL.

The chain is built from TRBV7-9 and TRBJ2-3; D is undetermined. The length of the CDR3 is 14 residues. Trimming stripped 5 bases from V and 2 bases from J, with 11 bases between. The germline CDR1 and CDR2 sequences are SEHNR and FQNEAQ (reference sequence). The CDR3 reads CASSLAQNTDTQYF. Written as DNA, the CDR3 is TGTGCCAGCAGCCTTGCGCAGAACACAGATACGCAGTATTTT.

The rearrangement uses TRBV15 and TRBJ2-7; D gene ambiguous. The V gene's germline CDR1 is LNHNV and CDR2 YYDKDF (reference sequence). The CDR3 has 13 amino acids. Trimming took off 3 bases at V and 2 bases at J, with 8 bases between the two ends. The CDR3 DNA sequence: TGTGCCACCAGCAGTCCCGGGCCCTACGAGCAGTACTTC. Translated, it gives CATSSPGPYEQYF.

This clonotype was recorded at least ten times. V and J are TRBV20-1 and TRBJ2-1; D not resolved. V gave up 1 base and J gave up 2 bases, with 12 bases separating them. Germline CDR1 is DFQATT and CDR2 is SNEGSKA (reference sequence). The CDR3 is made up of 15 amino acids. For the CDR3, the DNA is TGCAGTGCTAGAGGTTTACAGTACACCTACAATGAGCAGTTCTTC. Translation: CSARGLQYTYNEQFF.

The chain couples TRBV7-3 to TRBJ2-3; D assignment may be TRBD1 or TRBD2 (5 bases each). Germline V gene lookup returns CDR1 SGHTA and CDR2 FQGTGA. V was clipped by 5 bases and J by 0 bases, with 12 bases between them. The CDR3 spans 15 residues. In DNA form, the CDR3 reads TGTGCCAGCAGCACCGAGGGGCCTAGCACAGATACGCAGTATTTT. Residues: CASSTEGPSTDTQYF. The full variable domain, rest sourced from reference TRBV7-3 and TRBJ2-3, is GAGVSQTPSNKVTEKGKYVELRCDPISGHTALYWYRQSLGQGPEFLIYFQGTGAADDSGLPNDRFFAVRPEGSVSTLKIQRTERGDSAVYLCASSTEGPSTDTQYFGPGTRLTVL.